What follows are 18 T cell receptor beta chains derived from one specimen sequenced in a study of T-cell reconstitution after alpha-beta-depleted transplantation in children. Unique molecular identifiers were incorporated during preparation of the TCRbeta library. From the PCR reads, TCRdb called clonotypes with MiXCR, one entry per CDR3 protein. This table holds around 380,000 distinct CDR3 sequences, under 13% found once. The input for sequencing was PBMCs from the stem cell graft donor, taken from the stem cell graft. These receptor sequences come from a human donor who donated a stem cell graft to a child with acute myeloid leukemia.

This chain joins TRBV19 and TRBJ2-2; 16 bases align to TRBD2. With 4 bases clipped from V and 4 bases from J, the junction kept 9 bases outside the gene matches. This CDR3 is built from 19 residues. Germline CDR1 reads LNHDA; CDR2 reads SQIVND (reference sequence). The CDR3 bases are TGTGCCAGTAGTACCTCGGGACTAGCGGGAGGGCAAGGCACCGGGGAGCTGTTTTTT. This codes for CASSTSGLAGGQGTGELFF. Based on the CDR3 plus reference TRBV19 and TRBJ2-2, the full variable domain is DGGITQSPKYLFRKEGQNVTLSCEQNLNHDAMYWYRQDPGQGLRLIYYSQIVNDFQKGDIAEGYSVSREKKESFPLTVTSAQKNPTAFYLCASSTSGLAGGQGTGELFFGEGSRLTVL.

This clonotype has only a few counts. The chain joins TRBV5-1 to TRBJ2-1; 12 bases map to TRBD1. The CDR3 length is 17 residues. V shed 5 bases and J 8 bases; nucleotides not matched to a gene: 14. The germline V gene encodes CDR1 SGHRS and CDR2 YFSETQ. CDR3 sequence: CASRSFGTGGAGDEQFF. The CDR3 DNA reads TGCGCCAGCAGGAGTTTTGGGACAGGGGGCGCCGGGGATGAGCAGTTCTTC.

In DNA, the CDR3 is TGTGCCAGCAGCTCCCCCTCCTACTACGAGCAGTACGTC. Its protein product is CASSSPSYYEQYV. The genes are TRBV6-9 and TRBJ2-7; D unresolved. The CDR3 covers 13 residues. The germline V and J ends were trimmed by 6 bases and 3 bases, with 12 bases remaining between them. Germline assignment: CDR1 MNHGY and CDR2 SVAAGI.

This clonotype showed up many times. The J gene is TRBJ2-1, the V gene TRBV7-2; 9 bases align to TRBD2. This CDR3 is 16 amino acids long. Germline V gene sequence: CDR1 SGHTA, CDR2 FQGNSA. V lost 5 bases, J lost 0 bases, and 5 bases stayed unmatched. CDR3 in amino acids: CASSDSGRPSYNEQFF. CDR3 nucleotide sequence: TGTGCCAGCAGCGATAGCGGGAGACCCTCCTACAATGAGCAGTTCTTC. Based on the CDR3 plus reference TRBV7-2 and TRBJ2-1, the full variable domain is GAGVSQSPSNKVTEKGKDVELRCDPISGHTALYWYRQSLGQGLEFLIYFQGNSAPDKSGLPSDRFSAERTGGSVSTLTIQRTQQEDSAVYLCASSDSGRPSYNEQFFGPGTRLTVL.

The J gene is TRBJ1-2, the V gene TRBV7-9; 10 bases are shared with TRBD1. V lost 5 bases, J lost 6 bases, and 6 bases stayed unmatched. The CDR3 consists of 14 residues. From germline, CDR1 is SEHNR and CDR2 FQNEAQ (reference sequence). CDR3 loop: CASSRGTGVHGYTF. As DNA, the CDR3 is TGTGCCAGCAGCCGGGGGACAGGGGTACATGGCTACACCTTC.

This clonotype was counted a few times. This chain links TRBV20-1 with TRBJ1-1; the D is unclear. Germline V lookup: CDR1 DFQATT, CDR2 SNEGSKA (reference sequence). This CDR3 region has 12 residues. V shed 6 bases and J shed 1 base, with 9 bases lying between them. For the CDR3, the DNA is TGCAGTGCCGCCACTTCGAACACTGAAGCTTTCTTT. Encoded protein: CSAATSNTEAFF.

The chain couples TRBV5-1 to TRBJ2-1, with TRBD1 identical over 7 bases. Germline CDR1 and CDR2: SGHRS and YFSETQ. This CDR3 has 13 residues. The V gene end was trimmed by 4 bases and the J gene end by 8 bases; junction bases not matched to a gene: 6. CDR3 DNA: TGCGCCAGCAGCCAGGACAGGCGGGATGAGCAGTTCTTC. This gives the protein CASSQDRRDEQFF.

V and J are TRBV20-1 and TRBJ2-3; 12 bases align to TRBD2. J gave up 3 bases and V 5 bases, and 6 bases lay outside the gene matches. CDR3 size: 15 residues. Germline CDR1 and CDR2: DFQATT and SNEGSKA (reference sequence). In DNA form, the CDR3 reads TGCAGTGCTGGGGGGACTAGCGGGTTGACAGATACGCAGTATTTT. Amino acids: CSAGGTSGLTDTQYF.

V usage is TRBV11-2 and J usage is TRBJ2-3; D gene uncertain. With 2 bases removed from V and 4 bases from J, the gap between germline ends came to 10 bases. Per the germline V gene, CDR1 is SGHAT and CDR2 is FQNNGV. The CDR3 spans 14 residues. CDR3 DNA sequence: TGTGCCAGCAGCTTATTCAAGGGCTCAGATACGCAGTATTTT. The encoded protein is CASSLFKGSDTQYF.

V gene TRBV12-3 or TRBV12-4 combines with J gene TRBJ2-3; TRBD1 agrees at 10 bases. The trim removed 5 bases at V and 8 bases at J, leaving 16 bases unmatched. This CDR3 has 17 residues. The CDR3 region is CASSALVFGTGALTQYF. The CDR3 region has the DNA TGTGCCAGCAGTGCTCTCGTGTTCGGGACAGGGGCCCTTACGCAGTATTTT.

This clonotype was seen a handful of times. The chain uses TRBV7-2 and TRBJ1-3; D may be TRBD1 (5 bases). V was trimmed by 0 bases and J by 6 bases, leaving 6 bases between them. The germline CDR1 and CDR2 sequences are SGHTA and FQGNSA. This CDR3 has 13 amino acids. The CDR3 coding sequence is TGTGCCAGCAGCTTAGCAGGGACAAACACCATATATTTT. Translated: CASSLAGTNTIYF. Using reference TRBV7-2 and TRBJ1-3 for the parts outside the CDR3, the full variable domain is GAGVSQSPSNKVTEKGKDVELRCDPISGHTALYWYRQSLGQGLEFLIYFQGNSAPDKSGLPSDRFSAERTGGSVSTLTIQRTQQEDSAVYLCASSLAGTNTIYFGEGSWLTVV.

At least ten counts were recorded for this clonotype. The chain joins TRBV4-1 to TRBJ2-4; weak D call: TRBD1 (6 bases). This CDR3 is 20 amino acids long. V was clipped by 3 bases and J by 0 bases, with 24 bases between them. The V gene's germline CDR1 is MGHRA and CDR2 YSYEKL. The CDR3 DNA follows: TGCGCCAGCAGCCACCCTGGGGGACCCAAGGGGGTCGAAGCCAAAAACATTCAGTACTTC. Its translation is CASSHPGGPKGVEAKNIQYF.

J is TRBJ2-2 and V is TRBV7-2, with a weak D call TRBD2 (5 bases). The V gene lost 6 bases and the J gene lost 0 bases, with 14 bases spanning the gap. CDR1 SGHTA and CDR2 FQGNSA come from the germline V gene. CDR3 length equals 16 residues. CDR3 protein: CASSPRGLTNTGELFF. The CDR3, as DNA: TGTGCCAGCAGTCCCAGAGGACTCACGAACACCGGGGAGCTGTTTTTT.

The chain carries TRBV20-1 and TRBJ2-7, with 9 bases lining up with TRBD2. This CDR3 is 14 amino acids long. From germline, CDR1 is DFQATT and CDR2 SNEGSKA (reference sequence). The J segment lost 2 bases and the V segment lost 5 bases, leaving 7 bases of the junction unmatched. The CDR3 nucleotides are TGCAGTGCTCCCTATAGCGGGAGCCCCTACGAGCAGTACTTC. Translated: CSAPYSGSPYEQYF.

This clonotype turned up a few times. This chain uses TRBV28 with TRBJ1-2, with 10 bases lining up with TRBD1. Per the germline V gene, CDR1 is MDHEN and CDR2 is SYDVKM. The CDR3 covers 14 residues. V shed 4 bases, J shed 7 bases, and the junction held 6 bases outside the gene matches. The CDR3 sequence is CASSWGQGISGYTF. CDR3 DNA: TGTGCCAGCAGTTGGGGACAGGGGATCTCTGGCTACACCTTC.

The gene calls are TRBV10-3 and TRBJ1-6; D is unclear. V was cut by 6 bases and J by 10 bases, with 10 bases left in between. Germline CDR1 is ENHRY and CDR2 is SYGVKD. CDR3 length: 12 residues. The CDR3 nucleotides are TGTGCCATCAGGACATTAAACTCACCCCTCCACTTT. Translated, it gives CAIRTLNSPLHF.

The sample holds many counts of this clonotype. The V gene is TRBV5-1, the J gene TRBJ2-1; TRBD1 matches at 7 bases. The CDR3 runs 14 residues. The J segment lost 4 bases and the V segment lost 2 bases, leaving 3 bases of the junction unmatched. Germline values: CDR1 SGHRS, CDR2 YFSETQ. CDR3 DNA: TGCGCCAGCAGCTTACAACAGGGGTACAATGAGCAGTTCTTC. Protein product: CASSLQQGYNEQFF.

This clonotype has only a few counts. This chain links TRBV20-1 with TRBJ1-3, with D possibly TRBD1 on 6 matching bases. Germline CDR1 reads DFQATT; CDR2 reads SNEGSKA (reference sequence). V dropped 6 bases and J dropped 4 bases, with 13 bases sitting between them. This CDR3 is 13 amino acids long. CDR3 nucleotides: TGCAGTGCCCCGTTGACAGGCGGAAACACCATATATTTT. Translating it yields CSAPLTGGNTIYF.